Below, 11 T cell receptor beta chains from the same sample are listed, as sequenced in a study of cytomegalovirus exposure and HLA in healthy donors (dated by TCRdb to the late 2010s). Libraries were prepared through the immunoSEQ multiplex PCR assay. For the multiplex PCR, a mixture combining 60 forward primers for TCR Vbeta segments and 13 reverse primers for TCR Jbeta segments was used. TCRdb obtained this table from immuneACCESS and retained in-frame rearrangements with V and J assigned. These tables miss some clones; where compared with another copy, unresolved V genes account for less than half of the shortfall, and the remainder is unexplained. The sample yields over 60,000 clones; roughly 82% were counted once. The ten most abundant clones make up roughly an eighth of the sample. Sequenced input: PBMCs. The receptors come from a man in his 70s in good health and CMV-seronegative.

The rearrangement joins TRBV6-1 to TRBJ2-1; 10 nucleotides match TRBD2. From germline, CDR1 is MNHNS and CDR2 SASEGT. Trimming at V came to 8 bases and at J to 10 bases, leaving 8 bases not matched to a gene. The CDR3 extends over 13 amino acids. CDR3 protein: CASEASGSCEQFF. CDR3 DNA sequence: TGTGCCAGCGAGGCTAGCGGGAGCTGCGAGCAGTTCTTC.

The chain uses TRBV11-2 and TRBJ2-2, with D possibly being TRBD2 (6 bases). Germline V gives CDR1 SGHAT, CDR2 FQNNGV. The CDR3 spans 15 residues. Between the trimmed V and J ends, which lost 6 bases and 6 bases, there was a span of 17 bases. The CDR3 here is CASRFAGFRSGELFF. The CDR3 DNA reads TGTGCCAGCAGGTTCGCGGGGTTTAGATCCGGGGAGCTGTTTTTT.

The DNA of the CDR3 is TGTGCCAGCACCTTGGGGTCGGGTAGCGGCACAGATACGCAGTATTTT. Its translation is CASTLGSGSGTDTQYF. V gene TRBV7-6 combines with J gene TRBJ2-3, with a weak D call TRBD2 (5 bases). This CDR3 has 16 residues. The V end lost 7 bases, the J end lost 1 base, and 18 bases lay between the germline ends. Germline V gene sequence: CDR1 SGHVS, CDR2 FNYEAQ.

This chain connects TRBV7-9 to TRBJ2-5; TRBD2 matches at 9 bases. From germline, CDR1 is SEHNR and CDR2 FQNEAQ (reference sequence). J was trimmed by 4 bases and V by 2 bases; bases with no gene match: 11. This CDR3 is built from 17 residues. The CDR3 region is CASSLYGGGGARETQYF. In nucleotides, the CDR3 is TGTGCCAGCAGCTTATATGGCGGCGGGGGGGCACGAGAGACCCAGTACTTC.

The chain is built from TRBV4-2 and TRBJ1-4; weak D call: TRBD1 (6 bases). V was pared by 3 bases and J by 8 bases, with 13 bases between. Looked up from germline, CDR1 is LGHNA and CDR2 is YNFKEQ. This CDR3 is built from 14 residues. Written as DNA, the CDR3 is TGTGCCAGCAGCCAGGGCAGGGGATGGGAAAAACTGTTTTTT. It is translated as CASSQGRGWEKLFF.

This clone was recorded a few times. CDR3 bases: TGCGCCAGCAGTGAGGTACAAACCGGGGAGCTGTTTTTT. Protein: CASSEVQTGELFF. The V and J genes are TRBV10-1 and TRBJ2-2, with D unresolved. Germline-derived CDR1 and CDR2 are WNHNN and SYGVQD (reference sequence). V was clipped by 2 bases and J by 5 bases, with 6 bases between them. The CDR3 covers 13 residues.

The table lists this clone with a count of one. The rearrangement joins TRBV7-9 to TRBJ1-2; 8 bases fit TRBD1. V lost 1 base to trimming and J lost 7 bases; unmatched junction nucleotides: 20. The germline V gene has CDR1 SEHNR and CDR2 FQNEAQ (reference sequence). The CDR3 length is 19 residues. CDR3 sequence reads: CASSLEVVVGQAPGGGYTF. The CDR3 bases are TGTGCCAGCAGCTTAGAGGTGGTGGTGGGACAGGCACCGGGTGGTGGCTACACCTTC.

The CDR3 loop is CASSGGAEPTDTQYF. The CDR3 DNA is TGTGCCAGCAGTGGGGGAGCAGAACCCACAGATACGCAGTATTTT. The chain is built from TRBV6-1 and TRBJ2-3; a possible D gene is TRBD2 (5 bases). V was clipped by 4 bases and J by 2 bases, with 13 bases between them. There are 15 residues in the CDR3. Looked up from germline, CDR1 is MNHNS and CDR2 is SASEGT.

In this sample, this clone turned up once. The V gene is TRBV5-8, the J gene TRBJ2-7, with TRBD2 as a possible D gene (5 bases). Looked up from germline, CDR1 is SGHTS and CDR2 is YDEGEE. This CDR3 contains 13 residues. V lost 6 bases and J lost 6, with 16 bases in between. CDR3 nucleotides: TGTGCCAGCAACCGGGGAGCCGACCTCGAGCAGTACTTC. It codes for CASNRGADLEQYF.

This chain connects TRBV21-1 to TRBJ1-5; the table gives TRBD1 as D, unverified against the DNA. TRBV21-1 is termed a pseudogene. This CDR3 spans 16 amino acids. CDR3 amino acids: CASSKDHRDPHQPQHF. The CDR3, as DNA: TGTGCCAGCAGCAAAGACCACAGGGATCCCCATCAGCCCCAGCATTTT.

Only a few counts were recorded for this clone. The J gene is TRBJ1-5, the V gene TRBV12-5; 9 nucleotides match TRBD1. The CDR3 contains 16 residues. Per the germline V gene, CDR1 is LGHNT and CDR2 is FRNRAP. V lost 6 bases to trimming and J lost 2 bases; unmatched junction nucleotides: 8. The CDR3 sequence is CASGHQQGAGNQPQHF. The CDR3 DNA is TGTGCTAGTGGCCACCAACAGGGGGCGGGCAATCAGCCCCAGCATTTT.